This T cell receptor (beta chain) was captured in a study of human versus mouse CDR3 diversity and MHC coevolution. Points from the study as a whole: Mice had fewer CDR3 deletions and insertions than humans on average. Most of the three human donors had the lowest clonal inequality.

Germline V gene lookup returns CDR1 MNHEY and CDR2 SMNVEV (reference sequence). There are 14 residues in the CDR3. Unmatched junction bases numbered 5, after V lost 5 bases and J lost 5 bases. Comments on this clone: Its target is not known.

Profiling relied on immunoSEQ multiplex PCR, and the TCRdb table lists in-frame clones only, not all of them. The table includes about 80,000 clones, about 93% detected once. The sample was naive CD4+ T cells from blood. Regarding subset: CD45RO-negative CD62L-positive naive CD4 T cells. The chain links TRBV27 to TRBJ2-2; TRBD1 agrees at 7 bases. This sequence originates from a person aged 30-69 years in good health. The CDR3 nucleotides are TGTGCCAGCAGTCAATTACAGGGGACCGGGGAGCTGTTTTTT. Encoded protein: CASSQLQGTGELFF.